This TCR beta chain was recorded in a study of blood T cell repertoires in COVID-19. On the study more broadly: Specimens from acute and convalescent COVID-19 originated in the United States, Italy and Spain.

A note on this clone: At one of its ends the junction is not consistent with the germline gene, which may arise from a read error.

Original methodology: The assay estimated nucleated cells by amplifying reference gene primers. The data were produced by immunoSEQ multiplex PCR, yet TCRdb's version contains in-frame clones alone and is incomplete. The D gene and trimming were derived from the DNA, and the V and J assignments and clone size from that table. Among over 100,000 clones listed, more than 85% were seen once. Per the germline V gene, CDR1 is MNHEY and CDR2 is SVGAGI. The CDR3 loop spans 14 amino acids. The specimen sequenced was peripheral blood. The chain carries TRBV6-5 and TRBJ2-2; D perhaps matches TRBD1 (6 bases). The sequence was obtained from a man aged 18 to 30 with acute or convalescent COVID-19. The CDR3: CAGSLDRWAGELFF. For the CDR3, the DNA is TGTGCCGGCAGCTTGGACAGATGGGCCGGGGAGCTGTTTTTT.